These T cell receptor beta chains were read from a single sample in a study of blood T cell repertoires in COVID-19. Here immunoSEQ multiplex PCR was the method, and the copy in TCRdb shows in-frame clones only, minus some. The sample holds under 300,000 clones, 80% to 85% seen once. The sample comprised peripheral blood. The receptors here all came from an older woman with active or convalescent COVID-19. The CDR3 runs from the conserved cysteine through the conserved F or W. Some rows mark clone size as missing; the rest say once, few, many or name a class of expanded clone.

j_gene	v_gene	abundance	CDR3aa
TRBJ1-6	TRBV4-1	NA	CASSQEGRGGNSPLHF
TRBJ1-1	TRBV4-3	NA	CASRGSGDTEAFF
TRBJ2-1	TRBV7-2	NA	CASSSYPPTGGNEQFF
TRBJ1-1	TRBV30	NA	CAWSVQDRREAFF
TRBJ2-2	TRBV12-5	NA	CASGLAQGAGELFF
TRBJ2-2	TRBV27	NA	CANRRRGGAQVLRGAVF
TRBJ1-5	TRBV2	NA	CASHARVHLPQHF
TRBJ1-5	TRBV19	NA	CASRDREISNQPQHF
TRBJ2-5	TRBV5-1	once	CASSAGGFRETQYF
TRBJ2-1	TRBV4-3	NA	CASRTSGGNEQFF
TRBJ2-5	TRBV10-3	NA	CAISGPGEPETQYF
TRBJ1-3	TRBV5-1	few	CASSPRVQAAGGNTIYF
TRBJ1-1	TRBV5-1	NA	CASSLSRQNTEAFF
TRBJ1-6	TRBV4-3	NA	CASSQGSAGSYNSPLHF
TRBJ1-3	TRBV6-7	NA	CASSYHCGNTIYF
TRBJ2-1	TRBV7-2	NA	CASSLGTSGAEQFF
TRBJ1-2	TRBV19	NA	CASRNSGTGGGYTF
TRBJ2-7	TRBV6-2/TRBV6-3	NA	CASSSRRGVSYEQYF
TRBJ1-1	TRBV6-4	NA	CASSLLPGQGGAFF
TRBJ2-7	TRBV14	NA	CASSQVGSSREQYF
TRBJ2-2	TRBV11-3	NA	CASSPQGWTGELFF
TRBJ2-3	TRBV11-2	NA	CASTTSGGETQYF
TRBJ1-3	TRBV2	few	CASSAQVLILSSGNTIYF
TRBJ1-2	TRBV6-5	NA	CASSYTGAKDYGYTF
TRBJ1-5	TRBV19	NA	CASSIEARGFEPQHF
TRBJ2-6	TRBV3-1/TRBV3-2	NA	CASSPGTSGGRSGANVLTF
TRBJ2-3	TRBV4-1	once	CASSQDRASGVGRTQYF
TRBJ1-1	TRBV19	few	CASSLTGPNTEAFF
TRBJ2-1	TRBV11-1	NA	CASSLSSGEYNEQFF
TRBJ2-1	TRBV11-2	NA	CASTSAAGGGNEQFF
TRBJ2-7	TRBV5-1	NA	CASSLGGTGRPTKQYF
TRBJ1-6	TRBV6-5	few	CASSYEGGVNSPLHF
TRBJ2-2	TRBV12-3/TRBV12-4	NA	CASSLSNTGELFF
TRBJ1-1	TRBV18	NA	CASSPGQGRMITEAFF
TRBJ2-2	TRBV15	NA	CATSTSPGTSGGPGELFF
TRBJ1-4	TRBV10-3	NA	CATRQGHNEKLFF
TRBJ1-5	TRBV10-3	NA	CAISESSFSNQPQHF
TRBJ2-7	TRBV7-9	NA	CASSPPGQGRYEQYF
TRBJ1-2	TRBV29-1	NA	CSVDPGQSYGYTF
TRBJ1-1	TRBV6-5	NA	CASSLGRSTEAFF
TRBJ1-1	TRBV4-1	NA	CASSQLGMGTEAFF
TRBJ2-3	TRBV5-1	NA	CASSTPVGGASQYF
TRBJ2-7	TRBV6-2/TRBV6-3	NA	CASSYLERGGRSYEQYF
TRBJ1-1	TRBV29-1	NA	CSVEGAGTGGGFDTEAFF
TRBJ2-3	TRBV18	NA	CASSPLQRGRPTDTQYF
TRBJ1-5	TRBV25-1	once	CASSETGSNQPQHF
TRBJ2-7	TRBV27	once	CASSSRYGQGFHEQYF
TRBJ1-5	TRBV7-3	NA	CASSVGWAPSNQPQHF
TRBJ2-1	TRBV11-3	once	CASSFSGGSYNEQFF
TRBJ1-1	TRBV7-3	NA	CASSSTGEGTEAFF
TRBJ2-7	TRBV18	NA	CASSRNPGQGSEQYF
TRBJ2-5	TRBV4-1	few	CASSQDRGGQETQYF
TRBJ1-2	TRBV3-1/TRBV3-2	NA	CASSQGQGAPGYTF
TRBJ1-3	TRBV18	NA	CASSPPTGRTFSSGNTIYF
TRBJ1-4	TRBV18	NA	CASSPRTQRNEKLFF
TRBJ1-4	TRBV6-5	NA	CASSLRPGGGEKLFF
TRBJ2-2	TRBV5-1	NA	CASSLVAEELFF
TRBJ1-6	TRBV6-5	NA	CASRRDSNSPLHF
TRBJ1-6	TRBV5-6	NA	CASSGTGHSYNSPLHF